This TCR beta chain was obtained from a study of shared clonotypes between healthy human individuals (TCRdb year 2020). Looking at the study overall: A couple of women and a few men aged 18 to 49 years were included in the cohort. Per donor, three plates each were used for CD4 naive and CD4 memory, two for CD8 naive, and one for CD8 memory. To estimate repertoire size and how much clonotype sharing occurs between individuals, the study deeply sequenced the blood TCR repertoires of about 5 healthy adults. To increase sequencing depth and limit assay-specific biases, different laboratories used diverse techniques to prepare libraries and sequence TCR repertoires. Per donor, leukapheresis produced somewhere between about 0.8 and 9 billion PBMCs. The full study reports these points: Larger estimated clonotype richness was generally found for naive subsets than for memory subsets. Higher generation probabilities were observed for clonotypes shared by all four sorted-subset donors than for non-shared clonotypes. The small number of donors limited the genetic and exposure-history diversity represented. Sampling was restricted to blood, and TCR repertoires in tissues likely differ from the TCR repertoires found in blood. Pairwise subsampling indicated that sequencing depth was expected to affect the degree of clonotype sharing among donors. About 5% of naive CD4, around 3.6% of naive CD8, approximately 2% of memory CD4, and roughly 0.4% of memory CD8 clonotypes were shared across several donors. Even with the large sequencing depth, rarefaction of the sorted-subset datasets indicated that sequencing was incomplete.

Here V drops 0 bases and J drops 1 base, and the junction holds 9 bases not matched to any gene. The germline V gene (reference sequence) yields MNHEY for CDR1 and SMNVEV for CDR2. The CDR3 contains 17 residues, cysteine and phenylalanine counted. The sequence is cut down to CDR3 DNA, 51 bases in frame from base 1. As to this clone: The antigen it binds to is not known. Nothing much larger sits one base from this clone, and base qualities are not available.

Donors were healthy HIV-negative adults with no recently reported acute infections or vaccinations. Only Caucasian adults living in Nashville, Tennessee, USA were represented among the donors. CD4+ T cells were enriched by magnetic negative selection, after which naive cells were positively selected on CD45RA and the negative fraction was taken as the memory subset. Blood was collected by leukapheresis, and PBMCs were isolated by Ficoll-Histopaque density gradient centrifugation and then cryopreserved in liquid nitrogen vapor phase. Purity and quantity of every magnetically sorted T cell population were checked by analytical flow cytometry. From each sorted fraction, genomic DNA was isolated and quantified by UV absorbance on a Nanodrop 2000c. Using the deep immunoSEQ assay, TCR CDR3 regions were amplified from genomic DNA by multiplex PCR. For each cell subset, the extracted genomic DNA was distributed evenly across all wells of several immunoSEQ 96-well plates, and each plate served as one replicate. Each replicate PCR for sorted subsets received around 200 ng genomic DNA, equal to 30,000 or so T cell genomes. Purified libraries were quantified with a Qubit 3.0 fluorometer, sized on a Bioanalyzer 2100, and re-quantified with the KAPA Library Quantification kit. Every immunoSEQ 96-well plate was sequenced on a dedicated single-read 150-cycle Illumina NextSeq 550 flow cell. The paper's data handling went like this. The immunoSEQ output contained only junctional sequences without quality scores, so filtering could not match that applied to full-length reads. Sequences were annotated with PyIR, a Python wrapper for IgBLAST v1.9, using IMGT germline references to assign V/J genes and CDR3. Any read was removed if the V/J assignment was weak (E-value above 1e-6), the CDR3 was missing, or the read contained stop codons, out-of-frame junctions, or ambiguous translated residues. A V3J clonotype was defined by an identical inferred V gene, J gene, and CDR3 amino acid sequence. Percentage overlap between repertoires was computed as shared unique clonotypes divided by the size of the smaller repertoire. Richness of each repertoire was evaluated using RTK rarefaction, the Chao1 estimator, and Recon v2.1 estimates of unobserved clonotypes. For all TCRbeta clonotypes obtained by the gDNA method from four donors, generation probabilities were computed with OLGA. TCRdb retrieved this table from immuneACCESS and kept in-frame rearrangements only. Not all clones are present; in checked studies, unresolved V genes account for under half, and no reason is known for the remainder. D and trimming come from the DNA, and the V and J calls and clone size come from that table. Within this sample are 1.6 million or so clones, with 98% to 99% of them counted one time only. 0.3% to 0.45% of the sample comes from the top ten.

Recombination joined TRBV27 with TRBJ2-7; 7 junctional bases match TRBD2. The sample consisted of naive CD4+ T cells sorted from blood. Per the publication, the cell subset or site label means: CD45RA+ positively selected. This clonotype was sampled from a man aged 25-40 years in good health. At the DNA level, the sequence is TGTGCCAGCAGTTTATCGCTATTAACGGGACTATCCTACGAGCAGTACTTC. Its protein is CASSLSLLTGLSYEQYF.